The 5 T cell receptor beta chains in this list originate from one sample, sequenced in a study of CD8 T cells in Susac syndrome. Random hexamers were used to reverse transcribe roughly 0.45 to 1 ug of RNA. In TCRdb, the immunoSEQ multiplex PCR reads were re-called with MiXCR into one record per CDR3 protein. This sample has some 150,000 distinct CDR3 sequences; less than 95% occur once, and the top ten carry 0.07% to 0.1%. The sequenced sample consisted of CD4+ T cells from PBMCs. These receptors originate from a human donor in good health.

This chain uses TRBV3-1 with TRBJ1-2, with D uncertain. There are 14 residues in the CDR3. Germline CDR1 is LGHDT and CDR2 is YNNKEL (reference sequence). The V end was cut by 0 bases, the J end by 2 bases, with 7 bases between. CDR3 region: CASSQERGNYGYTF. The CDR3, as DNA: TGTGCCAGCAGCCAAGAACGCGGAAACTATGGCTACACCTTC.

This chain links TRBV4-2 with TRBJ2-1; D call uncertain. CDR3 length: 15 residues. Trimming removed 0 bases from V and 9 bases from J, with 15 bases in between. Germline loops: CDR1 LGHNA, CDR2 YNFKEQ. The CDR3 DNA is TGTGCCAGCAGCCAAGATTCAGCGCCCATTGGTGAGCAGTTCTTC. Protein: CASSQDSAPIGEQFF.

The DNA for the CDR3 is TGCAGTGCCGTGGGGCTAGCGGGTGCCCAAGAGACCCAGTACTTC. Translation gives CSAVGLAGAQETQYF. The chain combines TRBV20-1 with TRBJ2-5, with TRBD2 matching 8 bases. J gave up 1 base and V 6 bases, and 10 bases lay outside the gene matches. This CDR3 has 15 residues. Per the germline V gene, CDR1 is DFQATT and CDR2 is SNEGSKA (reference sequence).

This sequence joins TRBV28 and TRBJ1-3; D remains ambiguous. The V gene's germline CDR1 is MDHEN and CDR2 SYDVKM. V was pared by 6 bases and J by 4 bases, with 13 bases between. The CDR3 is 14 residues long. CDR3 sequence (DNA): TGTGCCAGCAGAGCCTCGGAGGCAGGAAACACCATATATTTT. Translating it yields CASRASEAGNTIYF.

The V and J genes are TRBV20-1 and TRBJ2-3; D unresolved. The length of the CDR3 is 13 residues. Trimming took off 0 bases at V and 3 bases at J, with 7 bases between the two ends. Germline V lookup: CDR1 DFQATT, CDR2 SNEGSKA (reference sequence). The CDR3: CSARDSRTDTQYF. CDR3 coding DNA: TGCAGTGCTAGAGATTCCCGTACAGATACGCAGTATTTT.